Listed here are 3 T cell receptor beta chains from one sample, sequenced in a study of blood T cell repertoires in COVID-19. Only in-frame clones appear in the TCRdb table, and some are missing; sequencing was by immunoSEQ multiplex PCR. The table records about 36,000 clones, 70% to 80% of them present only once. The sample comprised peripheral blood. These receptors came from a man aged 55 to 70 with active COVID-19.

The rearrangement joins TRBV12-3 or TRBV12-4 to TRBJ1-1, with unresolved D. V lost 6 bases and J lost 7, with 12 bases in between. This CDR3 is 12 amino acids long. The CDR3 region is CASSLGSFEAFF. In nucleotides, the CDR3 is TGTGCCAGCAGCCTGGGCTCCTTTGAAGCTTTCTTT.

V is TRBV9 and J is TRBJ2-3, with 8 bases fitting TRBD1. The CDR3 is made up of 15 amino acids. Unmatched junction bases numbered 0, after V lost 0 bases and J lost 0 bases. Per the germline V gene, CDR1 is SGDLS and CDR2 is YYNGEE. CDR3 sequence reads: CASSVGDRSTDTQYF. The CDR3 nucleotides are TGTGCCAGCAGCGTAGGGGACAGGAGCACAGATACGCAGTATTTT.

The V gene is TRBV27, the J gene TRBJ2-2; 7 nucleotides line up with TRBD2. Germline CDR1 reads MNHEY; CDR2 reads SMNVEV (reference sequence). V dropped 8 bases and J dropped 0; count of bases not matched to a gene: 9. The CDR3 runs 16 residues. The CDR3 spells CASLGGWGANTGELFF. The CDR3 nucleotides read TGTGCCAGCCTCGGGGGGTGGGGAGCGAACACCGGGGAGCTGTTTTTT.